The 27 T cell receptor beta chains reported below all come from one sample, sequenced in a study of CD4+ T cells in melanoma. Sequencing used immunoSEQ multiplex PCR; TCRdb keeps in-frame clones, though not all of them. The table records 15,000 to 20,000 clones, about 84% of them present only once. What was sequenced was cells from a culture (not recorded whether cultured in vitro). The receptors originated from a human donor with melanoma.

This clone was observed once. V usage is TRBV4-2 and J usage is TRBJ1-4; 11 positions agree with TRBD1. The CDR3 is 15 residues long. V trimming: 3 bases; J trimming: 7 bases; junction bases outside the gene matches: 4. Germline V gene lookup returns CDR1 LGHNA and CDR2 YNFKEQ. CDR3 nucleotide sequence: TGTGCCAGCAGCCAGCCGGGACAGGGGGGTGAAAAACTGTTTTTT. This translates into CASSQPGQGGEKLFF.

The rearrangement links TRBV7-3 to TRBJ2-6, with D unclear. Germline V gives CDR1 SGHTA, CDR2 FQGTGA. There are 13 residues in the CDR3. Trimming pared 6 bases from V and 2 bases from J, leaving 5 bases between. The CDR3 DNA reads TGTGCCAGCAGTAAAGCTGGGGCCAACGTCCTGACTTTC. Translating it yields CASSKAGANVLTF.

The chain uses TRBV7-3 and TRBJ1-1; D is uncertain. Germline V CDR1 and CDR2: SGHTA, FQGTGA. The length of the CDR3 is 15 residues. The V end lost 5 bases, the J end lost 2 bases, and 15 bases lay between the germline ends. For the CDR3, the DNA is TGTGCCAGCAGCCGAGATTCCAGGAGCAACACTGAAGCTTTCTTT. Its protein product is CASSRDSRSNTEAFF.

This clone was seen once. This chain connects TRBV15 to TRBJ1-2; weak D call: TRBD1 (5 bases). The V end lost 1 base, the J end lost 3 bases, and 9 bases lay between the germline ends. The CDR3 runs to 14 residues. The V gene's germline CDR1 is LNHNV and CDR2 YYDKDF (reference sequence). CDR3 region: CATSRAGSHYGYTF. CDR3 coding DNA: TGTGCCACCAGCAGAGCAGGGTCCCACTATGGCTACACCTTC.

The genes are TRBV7-3 and TRBJ1-1; the D gene is possibly TRBD1 (6 bases). The CDR3 consists of 13 residues. Per the germline V gene, CDR1 is SGHTA and CDR2 is FQGTGA. V lost 5 bases and J lost 3, with 10 bases in between. Written as DNA, the CDR3 is TGTGCCAGCAGCGGATACAGGGACACTGAAGCTTTCTTT. Its translation is CASSGYRDTEAFF.

The J gene is TRBJ2-7, the V gene TRBV19; weak D call: TRBD1 (6 bases). The germline CDR1 and CDR2 sequences are LNHDA and SQIVND (reference sequence). The CDR3 spans 13 residues. V lost 10 bases and J lost 4, with 17 bases in between. The CDR3 coding sequence is TGTGCCACCTCCCCCCAGGGGCTATACGAGCAGTACTTC. Protein sequence: CATSPQGLYEQYF. The full variable domain, its missing parts supplied by reference TRBV19 and TRBJ2-7, is DGGITQSPKYLFRKEGQNVTLSCEQNLNHDAMYWYRQDPGQGLRLIYYSQIVNDFQKGDIAEGYSVSREKKESFPLTVTSAQKNPTAFYLCATSPQGLYEQYFGPGTRLTVT.

The V call is TRBV7-3, the J call TRBJ2-2; 14 bases line up with TRBD2. V gave up 7 bases and J gave up 6 bases; unmatched junction bases: 4. CDR1 and CDR2 (germline): SGHTA, FQGTGA. This CDR3 spans 15 amino acids. DNA for the CDR3: TGTGCCAGCACCCCGGGACTAGCGGGGGCCGGGGAGCTGTTTTTT. Translating it yields CASTPGLAGAGELFF.

The chain combines TRBV5-1 with TRBJ2-1; TRBD2 agrees at 13 bases. The V segment lost 2 bases and the J segment 6 bases; nucleotides outside the gene matches: 5. The germline V gene encodes CDR1 SGHRS and CDR2 YFSETQ. The CDR3 covers 16 residues. CDR3 amino acids: CASSLLAGGPLNEQFF. The CDR3 nucleotides read TGCGCCAGCAGCTTACTAGCGGGGGGGCCTCTCAATGAGCAGTTCTTC.

This chain connects TRBV10-1 to TRBJ2-3; no definite D call. Trimming took 3 bases from V and 3 from J, leaving 4 bases between them. CDR1 WNHNN and CDR2 SYGVQD come from the germline V gene (reference sequence). The CDR3 covers 12 residues. CDR3 DNA sequence: TGCGCCAGCAGTGATCAGACAGATACGCAGTATTTT. This sequence encodes CASSDQTDTQYF.

This chain links TRBV10-3 with TRBJ1-5; D gene uncertain. Germline V gives CDR1 ENHRY, CDR2 SYGVKD. The germline V and J ends were trimmed by 2 bases and 0 bases, with 8 bases remaining between them. The CDR3 length is 15 residues. In nucleotides, the CDR3 is TGTGCCATCAGTGAGACTCAACTTAGCAATCAGCCCCAGCATTTT. Translation: CAISETQLSNQPQHF.

In this sample, this clone turned up once. The chain carries TRBV5-1 and TRBJ1-1; no clear D. Germline loops: CDR1 SGHRS, CDR2 YFSETQ. V was shortened by 3 bases and J by 6 bases, with 12 bases between the two germline ends. The CDR3 extends over 13 amino acids. The DNA for the CDR3 is TGCGCCAGCAGCTGGGAAGGGAGGGCTGAAGCTTTCTTT. It is translated as CASSWEGRAEAFF.

J is TRBJ2-1 and V is TRBV15; tentatively, D is TRBD1 or TRBD2 (6 bases each). Trimming stripped 1 base from V and 5 bases from J, with 12 bases between. The V gene's germline CDR1 is LNHNV and CDR2 YYDKDF (reference sequence). CDR3 length equals 15 residues. The CDR3 DNA is TGTGCCACCAGCAGAGCGACGGGGGCTGACAATGAGCAGTTCTTC. The encoded protein is CATSRATGADNEQFF.

In nucleotides, the CDR3 is TGTGCCAGTAGCCCCGGCGGGGTCCGCGGCTATGGCTACACCTTC. As protein: CASSPGGVRGYGYTF. The chain has TRBV19 and TRBJ1-2; D is unresolved. Trimming stripped 6 bases from V and 4 bases from J, with 18 bases between. The CDR3 length is 15 residues. Per germline, CDR1 LNHDA and CDR2 SQIVND (reference sequence).

The V call is TRBV9, the J call TRBJ2-2; TRBD1 matches at 8 bases. This CDR3 has 16 residues. The germline V gene encodes CDR1 SGDLS and CDR2 YYNGEE. Unmatched junction bases numbered 11, after V lost 5 bases and J lost 5 bases. DNA of the CDR3: TGTGCCAGCAGACCCCCGGGACAGGAGGGAACCGGGGAGCTGTTTTTT. It is translated as CASRPPGQEGTGELFF.

This chain joins TRBV30 and TRBJ1-2; 8 positions agree with TRBD1. The CDR3 runs 17 residues. After removal of 7 bases from V and 4 bases from J, the junction contained 20 bases not matched to a gene. Looked up from germline, CDR1 is GTSNPN and CDR2 is SVGIG (reference sequence). The CDR3 region is CASNKGRTGLGGYGYTF. The CDR3, as DNA: TGTGCCTCGAATAAAGGCAGGACAGGGCTGGGGGGCTATGGCTACACCTTC.

This chain connects TRBV7-9 to TRBJ2-7; no clear D. Looked up from germline, CDR1 is SEHNR and CDR2 is FQNEAQ (reference sequence). The CDR3 is 12 residues long. The V and J ends lost 4 bases and 1 base respectively, with 5 bases between them. Here the CDR3 reads CASSSLSYEQYF. CDR3 DNA: TGTGCCAGCAGCTCACTTTCCTACGAGCAGTACTTC.

The chain links TRBV19 to TRBJ1-2; D call uncertain. The V gene lost 3 bases and the J gene lost 1 base, with 12 bases spanning the gap. The CDR3 contains 15 residues. In germline, CDR1 is LNHDA, CDR2 SQIVND (reference sequence). CDR3 amino acids: CASSIRQEVNYGYTF. The CDR3 DNA reads TGTGCCAGTAGTATTCGGCAGGAGGTTAACTATGGCTACACCTTC.

This clone was seen a few times. The genes are TRBV18 and TRBJ1-5, with 7 positions matching TRBD1. The CDR3 runs to 17 residues. Germline V lookup: CDR1 KGHSH, CDR2 LQKENI. With 3 bases clipped from V and 0 bases from J, the junction kept 8 bases outside the gene matches. The CDR3 DNA follows: TGTGCCAGCTCACCGACAGGGCCCGATTATAGCAATCAGCCCCAGCATTTT. Translation gives CASSPTGPDYSNQPQHF.

This clone showed up just once. The rearrangement links TRBV2 to TRBJ2-4; 10 bases match TRBD1. The CDR3 is made up of 15 amino acids. Germline CDR1 is SNHLY and CDR2 is FYNNEI. Losses at the gene ends were 6 bases for V and 9 bases for J; bases not matched to a gene: 11. The CDR3, as DNA: TGTGCCAGCAGCTTAGGAACGGGACAGGGGACCATTCAGTACTTC. Its protein is CASSLGTGQGTIQYF.

V is TRBV5-1 and J is TRBJ2-1; 15 positions match TRBD2. The CDR3 loop spans 16 amino acids. Germline-derived CDR1 and CDR2 are SGHRS and YFSETQ. V shed 1 base, J shed 7 bases, and the junction held 3 bases outside the gene matches. The CDR3 region has the DNA TGCGCCAGCAGCTTGACCGGGACTAGCGGGGGGAATGAGCAGTTCTTC. Translating gives CASSLTGTSGGNEQFF.

The chain employs TRBV21-1 and TRBJ1-3; the table assigns TRBD1, which was not confirmed against the DNA. TRBV21-1 is tagged as a pseudogene. The CDR3 contains 19 residues. Here the CDR3 reads CASSTMLTPTGTSGNTIYF. DNA of the CDR3: TGTGCCAGCAGCACCATGCTGACCCCGACAGGGACTTCTGGAAACACCATATATTTT.

This clone was recorded a few times. The CDR3 DNA sequence: TGTGCCAGCGGCCGGATTAATCAGAACACTGAAGCTTTCTTT. Protein product: CASGRINQNTEAFF. V gene TRBV2 combines with J gene TRBJ1-1; D remains unclear. Trimming shortened V by 8 bases and J by 1 base, and 14 bases separated the two germline ends. Germline CDR1 is SNHLY and CDR2 is FYNNEI. The CDR3 is made up of 14 amino acids.

This chain joins TRBV5-4 and TRBJ2-7; TRBD1 aligns across 7 bases. J was trimmed by 3 bases and V by 4 bases; bases with no gene match: 10. Per the germline V gene, CDR1 is SGHNT and CDR2 is YYREEE (reference sequence). The CDR3 consists of 15 residues. Written as DNA, the CDR3 is TGTGCCAGCAGCCTACAGGGGAGCTTCCTCTACGAGCAGTACTTC. Its translation: CASSLQGSFLYEQYF.

Regarding this clone: Additional DNA sequences in this sample encode the identical CDR3. V usage is TRBV6-1 and J usage is TRBJ1-6, with D perhaps TRBD1 (5 bases). The V gene lost 1 base and the J gene lost 7 bases, with 5 bases spanning the gap. CDR3 size: 13 residues. The germline CDR1 and CDR2 sequences are MNHNS and SASEGT. This CDR3 is CASSEEGNSPLHF. The CDR3 nucleotides read TGTGCCAGCAGTGAAGAGGGGAATTCACCCCTCCACTTT.

The chain employs TRBV6-1 and TRBJ1-1; 8 bases align to TRBD1. Germline V gene sequence: CDR1 MNHNS, CDR2 SASEGT. V lost 5 bases and J lost 3; bases outside the gene matches: 5. The CDR3 covers 14 residues. The CDR3: CASSSGQGHTEAFF. The CDR3 bases are TGTGCCAGCAGTTCAGGACAGGGTCACACTGAAGCTTTCTTT.

The chain has TRBV2 and TRBJ1-2; tentatively, D is TRBD1 (5 bases). The CDR3 has 12 residues. CDR1 and CDR2 (germline): SNHLY, FYNNEI. V was shortened by 3 bases and J by 6 bases, with 8 bases between the two germline ends. The CDR3 loop reads CASSDLGDGYTF. CDR3 DNA: TGTGCCAGCAGTGACCTGGGGGATGGCTACACCTTC.

The V gene is TRBV4-2, the J gene TRBJ2-2; TRBD2 agrees at 13 bases. The CDR3 is made up of 15 amino acids. J lost 7 bases, V lost 4 bases, and 3 bases had no gene match. Germline values: CDR1 LGHNA, CDR2 YNFKEQ. In nucleotides, the CDR3 is TGTGCCAGCAGCCGACTAGCGGGGGGCTTCGGGGAGCTGTTTTTT. Translated: CASSRLAGGFGELFF.